Described below is a single T cell receptor beta chain sequence and its context. This sample stems from a study of T cell responses to AZD1222 COVID-19 vaccine. The V gene end was trimmed by 7 bases and the J gene end by 8 bases; junction bases not matched to a gene: 6. The germline V gene encodes CDR1 MDHEN and CDR2 SYDVKM. The CDR3 length is 12 residues. Clones were read by immunoSEQ multiplex PCR, and TCRdb kept only the in-frame ones, dropping some. The table lists about 50,000 clones, 60% to 85% of them singletons. The TCR was taken from an adult in good health. The chain recombines TRBV28 with TRBJ1-2, with 8 bases matching TRBD1. The sequencing used peripheral blood, collected on day 0 of AZD1222 vaccination. The CDR3 loop is CASNLGTGGYTF. Here the CDR3 DNA reads TGTGCCAGCAACCTGGGGACAGGCGGCTACACCTTC.